This T cell receptor (beta chain) originates from a study of CD8+ T cells in alopecia areata. General observations from the study: Lesional scalp, notably in alopecia totalis/universalis, had clonality above that of normal scalp. Amid tofacitinib therapy, many expanded lesional clones stayed present in scalp and blood.

The V gene end was trimmed by 3 bases and the J gene end by 3 bases; junction bases not matched to a gene: 5. Germline CDR1 GTSNPN, CDR2 SVGIG (reference sequence). The CDR3 loop spans 14 amino acids. To note about this clone: Its target is unknown.

Sequencing relied on a cDNA template that was reverse transcribed from extracted RNA. Some clones are missing from TCRdb's copy, which holds only in-frame ones; the method was immunoSEQ multiplex PCR. Among 200,000 to 250,000 clones listed, around 66% were seen once. Treatment in this sample: oral pan-JAK inhibitor, 5-10 mg twice daily. The material sequenced was CD4+ T cells sorted from blood, taken at week 4, from a patient treated with tofacitinib. The sequence came from a human donor with alopecia areata. The J gene is TRBJ2-3, the V gene TRBV30; 8 positions agree with TRBD1. The DNA of the CDR3 is TGTGCCTGGAGCCAGGGGGCGGGTACAGATACGCAGTATTTT. Translation gives CAWSQGAGTDTQYF. Full variable domain (missing parts from reference TRBV30 and TRBJ2-3): SQTIHQWPATLVQPVGSPLSLECTVEGTSNPNLYWYRQAAGRGLQLLFYSVGIGQISSEVPQNLSASRPQDRQFILSSKKLLLSDSGFYLCAWSQGAGTDTQYFGPGTRLTVL.